This entry lists 9 T cell receptor beta chains sequenced from one sample in a study of blood T cell repertoires in COVID-19. The assay was immunoSEQ multiplex PCR, and TCRdb's table has in-frame clones only and misses some. The top ten clones hold under 10% of a sample with hundreds of thousands of clones, around 89% of them seen once. Sequencing used PBMCs or T cells enriched from blood (not recorded which). These receptors came from a middle-aged man who had recovered from COVID-19.

CDR3 protein: CASSPRRGWETQYF. CDR3 in DNA: TGTGCCAGCAGCCCCCGGCGGGGTTGGGAGACCCAGTACTTC. The chain couples TRBV7-6 to TRBJ2-5, with D possibly matching TRBD2 (6 bases). Germline V gene lookup returns CDR1 SGHVS and CDR2 FNYEAQ. V lost 5 bases, J lost 5 bases, and 15 bases lay in between. The CDR3 has 14 amino acids.

This clone has a handful of counts. V and J are TRBV28 and TRBJ1-4, with TRBD1 matching 7 bases. The germline gives CDR1 MDHEN, CDR2 SYDVKM. This CDR3 spans 15 amino acids. Trimming took 3 bases from V and 7 from J; bases not matched to a gene: 8. CDR3 coding DNA: TGTGCCAGCAGTTTTGAGGCAGGGGGATCTGAAAAACTGTTTTTT. Amino acid sequence: CASSFEAGGSEKLFF.

This chain uses TRBV7-9 with TRBJ2-3; 15 bases are a match to TRBD2. Unmatched junction bases numbered 8, after V lost 6 bases and J lost 4 bases. This CDR3 region has 17 residues. CDR1 and CDR2 from the germline V gene are SEHNR and FQNEAQ (reference sequence). The CDR3 here is CASRPGLAGGRPDTQYF. The DNA of the CDR3 is TGTGCCAGCAGACCGGGACTAGCGGGAGGAAGACCAGATACGCAGTATTTT.

This clone was seen only once. The chain is built from TRBV5-1 and TRBJ2-1; 9 nucleotides line up with TRBD1. The CDR3 sequence is 16 residues long. V lost 2 bases, J lost 4 bases, and 7 bases stayed unmatched. CDR1 is SGHRS and CDR2 is YFSETQ in the germline V gene. The CDR3 DNA follows: TGCGCCAGCAGCTTACTCGGGGGACAGGGTTACAATGAGCAGTTCTTC. Translation: CASSLLGGQGYNEQFF.

The genes are TRBV7-6 and TRBJ2-2; 8 bases are a match to TRBD2. This CDR3 has 15 residues. Germline V gives CDR1 SGHVS, CDR2 FNYEAQ. V was pared by 1 base and J by 5 bases, with 3 bases of the junction left unmatched. For the CDR3, the DNA is TGTGCCAGCAGCTTAGTGGGACTAGTAACCGGGGAGCTGTTTTTT. Translating it yields CASSLVGLVTGELFF.

The rearrangement joins TRBV11-3 to TRBJ2-7; TRBD1 aligns across 7 bases. The CDR3 runs to 14 residues. CDR1 and CDR2 (germline): SGHNT, YENEEA. Unmatched junction bases numbered 9, after V lost 5 bases and J lost 5 bases. The CDR3 loop is CASSKLTGSNEQYF. The CDR3 coding sequence is TGTGCCAGCAGCAAACTGACAGGGTCCAACGAGCAGTACTTC.

The chain combines TRBV6-2 or TRBV6-3 with TRBJ1-5, with 8 bases aligning to TRBD1. The V segment lost 6 bases and the J segment 2 bases; nucleotides outside the gene matches: 6. Germline assignment: CDR1 MNHEY and CDR2 SVGEGT. CDR3 length: 15 amino acids. CDR3 region: CASSQTTGGNQPQHF. CDR3 sequence (DNA): TGTGCCAGCAGCCAAACGACAGGGGGCAATCAGCCCCAGCATTTT.

This clone turned up a few times. The genes are TRBV9 and TRBJ2-7; maybe TRBD1 (5 bases). The germline gives CDR1 SGDLS, CDR2 YYNGEE. With 0 bases removed from V and 0 bases from J, the gap between germline ends came to 10 bases. The CDR3 is 15 amino acids. For the CDR3, the DNA is TGTGCCAGCAGCGTAGACGACAGCATCTCCTACGAGCAGTACTTC. It encodes CASSVDDSISYEQYF.

This clone was detected only once. The chain uses TRBV28 and TRBJ2-1; TRBD2 agrees at 14 bases. The CDR3 consists of 16 residues. V shed 2 bases, J shed 7 bases, and the junction held 4 bases outside the gene matches. The V gene's germline CDR1 is MDHEN and CDR2 SYDVKM. The CDR3 loop reads CASSLGWTSGRNEQFF. CDR3 bases: TGTGCCAGCAGTTTAGGGTGGACTAGCGGGAGGAATGAGCAGTTCTTC.